The 22 T cell receptor beta chains given below trace back to one sample, sequenced in a study of cytotoxic CD8 clonotypes in ibrutinib-treated CLL. Generated by immunoSEQ multiplex PCR, the TCRdb table keeps only in-frame clones and is missing some. The sample has approximately 320,000 clones, about 61% seen once. The material sequenced was PBMCs, taken after 36 months of ibrutinib treatment. Every receptor here comes from a human donor with chronic lymphocytic leukemia.

This chain connects TRBV9 to TRBJ2-7, with D unclear. The ends were cut back, 4 bases at V and 2 bases at J, with 22 bases in the middle. The CDR3 consists of 17 residues. The germline V gene has CDR1 SGDLS and CDR2 YYNGEE. The CDR3: CASSPRPGERRAYEQYF. The CDR3 region has the DNA TGTGCCAGCAGCCCTAGACCTGGGGAAAGGAGAGCCTACGAGCAGTACTTC.

This clone was seen a few times. The chain combines TRBV10-2 with TRBJ2-7; 9 bases are shared with TRBD2. Germline CDR1 is WSHSY and CDR2 is SAAADI. The trim removed 8 bases at V and 2 bases at J, leaving 10 bases unmatched. This CDR3 contains 15 residues. The CDR3 nucleotides are TGCGCCAGCGGAATCAGCGGGAGGCCAACCTACGAGCAGTACTTC. Protein: CASGISGRPTYEQYF.

V gene TRBV7-9 combines with J gene TRBJ2-1; 8 nucleotides line up with TRBD2. This CDR3 region has 17 residues. Germline lookup yields CDR1 SEHNR and CDR2 FQNEAQ (reference sequence). With 3 bases clipped from V and 3 bases from J, the junction kept 10 bases outside the gene matches. CDR3 coding DNA: TGTGCCAGCAGCTTCCCGGGCACCGGGACTAGCTACAATGAGCAGTTCTTC. It encodes CASSFPGTGTSYNEQFF.

This chain uses TRBV7-2 with TRBJ1-4, with D maybe TRBD1 (5 bases). Germline-derived CDR1 and CDR2 are SGHTA and FQGNSA. The CDR3 has 16 amino acids. Trimming pared 5 bases from V and 4 bases from J, leaving 17 bases between. The CDR3 loop reads CASSGRGLTGNEKLFF. The DNA for the CDR3 is TGTGCCAGCAGCGGCCGGGGACTAACCGGTAATGAAAAACTGTTTTTT.

The count of this clone is one. This sequence joins TRBV6-6 and TRBJ2-4; D ambiguous. The CDR3 length is 13 residues. V was trimmed by 6 bases and J by 0 bases, leaving 6 bases between them. CDR1 and CDR2 (germline): MNHNY, SVGAGI (reference sequence). The CDR3 region has the DNA TGTGCCAGCAGGCGGCTAGCCAAAAACATTCAGTACTTC. Amino acids: CASRRLAKNIQYF.

The chain joins TRBV10-2 to TRBJ2-1; 11 bases map to TRBD2. CDR3 length equals 15 residues. Germline V gives CDR1 WSHSY, CDR2 SAAADI. With 6 bases clipped from V and 3 bases from J, the junction kept 4 bases outside the gene matches. CDR3 loop: CASRDLAGGYNEQFF. CDR3 sequence (DNA): TGCGCCAGCAGGGACCTAGCGGGGGGCTACAATGAGCAGTTCTTC.

The V and J genes are TRBV27 and TRBJ2-7; 7 bases fit TRBD1. Per the germline V gene, CDR1 is MNHEY and CDR2 is SMNVEV (reference sequence). After removal of 5 bases from V and 6 bases from J, the junction contained 4 bases not matched to a gene. The CDR3 contains 12 residues. CDR3 in amino acids: CASSDRVAEQYF. CDR3 in DNA: TGTGCCAGCAGTGACAGGGTAGCCGAGCAGTACTTC.

About this clone itself: Additional DNA sequences in this sample encode the identical CDR3. The V call is TRBV20-1, the J call TRBJ2-1; D not certain. V dropped 3 bases and J dropped 6 bases, with 6 bases sitting between them. The V gene's germline CDR1 is DFQATT and CDR2 SNEGSKA (reference sequence). This CDR3 has 11 residues. DNA for the CDR3: TGCAGTGCTAGGGGCCTCAATGAGCAGTTCTTC. Amino acids: CSARGLNEQFF.

J is TRBJ2-7 and V is TRBV25-1; TRBD1 matches 7 bases. V gave up 4 bases and J gave up 3 bases; unmatched junction bases: 9. This CDR3 comprises 15 residues. Per the germline V gene, CDR1 is MGHDK and CDR2 is SYGVNS. CDR3 amino acids: CASSARTGGFYEQYF. CDR3 bases: TGTGCCAGCAGTGCCCGGACAGGTGGATTCTACGAGCAGTACTTC.

This clone was picked up a small number of times. The same CDR3 arises from other DNA sequences in this sample as well. This chain joins TRBV4-1 and TRBJ2-5; D not resolved. This CDR3 region has 11 residues. V lost 2 bases and J lost 2, with 0 bases in between. Germline V gene lookup returns CDR1 MGHRA and CDR2 YSYEKL. For the CDR3, the DNA is TGCGCCAGCAGCCAACAAGAGACCCAGTACTTC. It translates to CASSQQETQYF.

The chain couples TRBV5-1 to TRBJ1-1; TRBD1 agrees at 7 bases. This CDR3 is built from 16 residues. Per germline, CDR1 SGHRS and CDR2 YFSETQ. Trimming cost V 7 bases and J 0 bases; bases outside gene matches: 12. CDR3 in DNA: TGCGCCAGCGATACAGGGGACGAGGCCATGAACACTGAAGCTTTCTTT. Protein sequence: CASDTGDEAMNTEAFF.

This clone occurred a few times. The genes are TRBV2 and TRBJ1-1; TRBD1 aligns across 8 bases. J was trimmed by 7 bases and V by 6 bases; bases with no gene match: 7. Germline V gene data show CDR1 as SNHLY and CDR2 as FYNNEI. CDR3 length equals 13 residues. The CDR3 sequence is CASRGQGSLEAFF. The CDR3 DNA follows: TGTGCCAGCAGAGGACAGGGCTCCCTTGAAGCTTTCTTT.

The rearrangement joins TRBV7-6 to TRBJ1-6, with D possibly TRBD1 on 6 matching bases. This CDR3 spans 15 amino acids. The V gene lost 1 base and the J gene lost 6 bases, with 10 bases spanning the gap. CDR1 SGHVS and CDR2 FNYEAQ come from the germline V gene. CDR3 sequence: CASSLGGGFNSPLHF. DNA for the CDR3: TGTGCCAGCAGCTTAGGGGGGGGCTTTAATTCACCCCTCCACTTT.

This chain connects TRBV6-5 to TRBJ1-5; TRBD1 matches 7 bases. Trimming took 6 bases from V and 3 from J; bases not matched to a gene: 5. This CDR3 is 14 amino acids long. Germline V gene lookup returns CDR1 MNHEY and CDR2 SVGAGI. The CDR3: CASRHDRANQPQHF. The CDR3 DNA sequence: TGTGCCAGCAGGCACGACAGGGCCAATCAGCCCCAGCATTTT.

The chain links TRBV4-1 to TRBJ2-7; TRBD1 agrees at 10 bases. Trimming took 0 bases from V and 0 from J; bases not matched to a gene: 2. The CDR3 contains 16 residues. Per germline, CDR1 MGHRA and CDR2 YSYEKL. CDR3 bases: TGCGCCAGCAGCCAAGACGGACAGGGGGTCTCCTACGAGCAGTACTTC. Translated: CASSQDGQGVSYEQYF.

This clone showed up just a few times. The chain couples TRBV6-1 to TRBJ1-5; the D is unclear. CDR3 size: 12 residues. V was trimmed by 2 bases and J by 7 bases, leaving 6 bases between them. Germline-derived CDR1 and CDR2 are MNHNS and SASEGT. For the CDR3, the DNA is TGTGCCAGCAGTGAACCGGGGCAGCCCCAGCATTTT. Its protein product is CASSEPGQPQHF.

This chain joins TRBV25-1 and TRBJ1-4; tentatively, D is TRBD1 (6 bases). The germline gives CDR1 MGHDK, CDR2 SYGVNS. Trimming took off 6 bases at V and 8 bases at J, with 19 bases between the two ends. The CDR3 loop spans 15 amino acids. CDR3 loop: CASRQTGTQTEKLFF. The CDR3 coding sequence is TGTGCCAGCAGGCAAACCGGGACACAAACAGAAAAACTGTTTTTT.

V gene TRBV4-1 combines with J gene TRBJ2-4, with D possibly being TRBD2 (6 bases). V was shortened by 0 bases and J by 0 bases, with 18 bases between the two germline ends. CDR1 MGHRA and CDR2 YSYEKL come from the germline V gene. This CDR3 comprises 19 residues. CDR3 amino acids: CASSQDQTQEGKAKNIQYF. The CDR3, as DNA: TGCGCCAGCAGCCAAGATCAGACCCAGGAGGGCAAAGCCAAAAACATTCAGTACTTC.

The chain carries TRBV10-2 and TRBJ2-5; tentatively, D is TRBD2 (6 bases). The CDR3 is 13 residues long. Trimming removed 10 bases from V and 2 bases from J, with 14 bases in between. Germline CDR1 WSHSY, CDR2 SAAADI. CDR3 bases: TGCGCCACTCGACAAGGAGGGCAAGAGACCCAGTACTTC. Amino acids: CATRQGGQETQYF.

This chain joins TRBV28 and TRBJ2-7; D unclear. The V gene's germline CDR1 is MDHEN and CDR2 SYDVKM. This CDR3 spans 13 amino acids. V was clipped by 5 bases and J by 3 bases, with 11 bases between them. The CDR3 DNA sequence: TGTGCCAGCAGTCCATCGACAAGCTACGAGCAGTACTTC. It translates to CASSPSTSYEQYF.

This chain uses TRBV7-2 with TRBJ1-2, with D tentatively TRBD1 (5 bases). V lost 5 bases and J 8 bases, leaving 21 bases between the germline ends. Germline lookup yields CDR1 SGHTA and CDR2 FQGNSA. The CDR3 is made up of 15 amino acids. The CDR3 DNA sequence: TGTGCCAGCAGCCGCACGAGGCGGCCAGAGGGGGGCTACACCTTC. Translating gives CASSRTRRPEGGYTF.

The chain combines TRBV4-2 with TRBJ2-1, with TRBD1 as a possible D gene (6 bases). In germline, CDR1 is LGHNA, CDR2 YNFKEQ. Trimming took off 3 bases at V and 6 bases at J, with 24 bases between the two ends. The CDR3 runs to 18 residues. The CDR3 spells CASSQDARDTFRGNEQFF. The CDR3 DNA is TGTGCCAGCAGCCAGGATGCCAGGGACACATTTAGGGGCAATGAGCAGTTCTTC.